A single sample is the source of the 32 T cell receptor beta chains below, sequenced in a study of cytomegalovirus exposure and HLA in healthy donors. 13 Jbeta primers and 60 Vbeta primers were used for the PCR. Libraries were prepared by immunoSEQ multiplex PCR; TCRdb keeps only in-frame clonotypes and omits some of them. The sample contains approximately 130,000 clones, about 81% of which appear only once. Sequenced: PBMCs. The origin of the receptors is a woman between 35 and 50 years old in good health and CMV-seropositive.

The chain recombines TRBV29-1 with TRBJ2-7; tentatively, D is TRBD1 (7 bases). Germline CDR1 SQVTM, CDR2 ANQGSEA. The CDR3 has 12 amino acids. The V and J ends lost 4 bases and 7 bases respectively, with 14 bases between them. Written as DNA, the CDR3 is TGCAGCGTTGTGGAGGGGGCGCGGGAGCAGTACTTC. Its translation: CSVVEGAREQYF.

The V gene is TRBV2, the J gene TRBJ2-1; perhaps TRBD2 as D (5 bases). There are 13 residues in the CDR3. Germline CDR1 SNHLY, CDR2 FYNNEI. Between the trimmed V and J ends, which lost 4 bases and 5 bases, there was a span of 9 bases. The CDR3: CASSGTRNNEQFF. DNA for the CDR3: TGTGCCAGCAGTGGTACTAGGAACAATGAGCAGTTCTTC.

This rearrangement joins TRBV7-2 to TRBJ2-7; D is possibly TRBD2 (5 bases). Germline lookup yields CDR1 SGHTA and CDR2 FQGNSA. The CDR3 has 12 residues. The ends were cut back, 5 bases at V and 4 bases at J, with 9 bases in the middle. The CDR3, as DNA: TGTGCCAGCAGCAAGGACTGGTACGAGCAGTACTTC. Amino acid sequence: CASSKDWYEQYF.

The chain recombines TRBV11-2 with TRBJ2-2; D is perhaps TRBD2 (5 bases). CDR3 length equals 15 residues. Between the trimmed V and J ends, which lost 0 bases and 1 base, there was a span of 6 bases. Looked up from germline, CDR1 is SGHAT and CDR2 is FQNNGV. CDR3 residues: CASSLEAGNTGELFF. CDR3 bases: TGTGCCAGCAGCTTAGAGGCGGGGAACACCGGGGAGCTGTTTTTT. The variable domain in full, with the rest retrieved from reference TRBV11-2 and TRBJ2-2, is EAGVAQSPRYKIIEKRQSVAFWCNPISGHATLYWYQQILGQGPKLLIQFQNNGVVDDSQLPKDRFSAERLKGVDSTLKIQPAKLEDSAVYLCASSLEAGNTGELFFGEGSRLTVL.

This chain uses TRBV10-3 with TRBJ1-1; 8 bases are shared with TRBD1. CDR3 length: 14 amino acids. CDR1 is ENHRY and CDR2 is SYGVKD in the germline V gene. The V gene end was trimmed by 4 bases and the J gene end by 7 bases; junction bases not matched to a gene: 8. CDR3 sequence reads: CAISGRQGTSEAFF. In DNA, the CDR3 is TGTGCCATCAGTGGCCGACAGGGGACGAGTGAAGCTTTCTTT.

A few counts support this clone. The chain is built from TRBV2 and TRBJ1-1; 9 bases agree with TRBD1. The CDR3 spans 15 residues. Germline CDR1 reads SNHLY; CDR2 reads FYNNEI. J gave up 3 bases and V 11 bases, and 13 bases lay outside the gene matches. CDR3 DNA sequence: TGTGCCTGCGGAGGGACAGGGCGGGTCGACACTGAAGCTTTCTTT. This codes for CACGGTGRVDTEAFF.

This clone was found once. The chain couples TRBV4-3 to TRBJ2-1; 12 bases fit TRBD2. CDR1 is LGHNA, CDR2 YSLEER, per germline. The CDR3 sequence is 17 residues long. V lost 1 base and J lost 9; bases outside the gene matches: 10. The CDR3 spells CASSQGMTSGRMSEQFF. CDR3 bases: TGCGCCAGCAGCCAAGGGATGACTAGCGGGAGAATGAGTGAGCAGTTCTTC.

A note on this clone: A far bigger clonotype differs at one base, so this is likely a read error. The chain carries TRBV2 and TRBJ2-3; 8 nucleotides match TRBD2. The tail of the sequence fits TRBJ2-1 better, so the J call may be wrong. This CDR3 spans 14 amino acids. Germline V CDR1 and CDR2: SNHLY, FYNNEI. The CDR3 sequence: CANVLAEGFYEQFF. The CDR3 nucleotides are TGTGCCAACGTACTAGCGGAGGGGTTCTATGAGCAGTTCTTC.

CDR3 DNA: TGTGCCAGCAGCTTAGCGGGGGACTATTCTGAAGCTTTCTTT. As protein: CASSLAGDYSEAFF. The chain links TRBV7-9 to TRBJ1-1; a possible D gene is TRBD1 (5 bases). With 0 bases removed from V and 6 bases from J, the gap between germline ends came to 11 bases. Germline-derived CDR1 and CDR2 are SEHNR and FQNEAQ (reference sequence). This CDR3 contains 14 residues.

This sequence joins TRBV27 and TRBJ1-1; a possible D gene is TRBD1 (5 bases). The CDR3 sequence is 14 residues long. Germline values: CDR1 MNHEY, CDR2 SMNVEV (reference sequence). Trimming cost V 5 bases and J 3 bases, with 13 bases left between them. CDR3 protein: CASSREGTYTEAFF. The DNA of the CDR3 is TGTGCCAGCAGTCGGGAGGGGACGTACACTGAAGCTTTCTTT.

This clone was observed a handful of times. The chain has TRBV28 and TRBJ2-5; 8 nucleotides align to TRBD1. Germline V gives CDR1 MDHEN, CDR2 SYDVKM. This CDR3 has 14 residues. J lost 2 bases, V lost 4 bases, and 3 bases had no gene match. This chain's CDR3 is CASSSGQAQETQYF. CDR3 DNA sequence: TGTGCCAGCAGTTCGGGACAGGCGCAAGAGACCCAGTACTTC.

This chain joins TRBV28 and TRBJ1-2; TRBD1 aligns across 9 bases. This CDR3 is built from 14 residues. The germline gives CDR1 MDHEN, CDR2 SYDVKM. The V and J ends lost 8 bases and 7 bases, in that order; junction bases with no gene match: 11. The CDR3 loop reads CASLTGQGISGYTF. DNA for the CDR3: TGTGCCAGCCTAACAGGACAGGGGATCTCTGGCTACACCTTC.

The chain carries TRBV7-9 and TRBJ2-3; the D gene is possibly TRBD2 (5 bases). The CDR3 runs to 13 residues. The V end lost 6 bases, the J end lost 2 bases, and 9 bases lay between the germline ends. Germline CDR1 reads SEHNR; CDR2 reads FQNEAQ (reference sequence). The CDR3 reads CASREDHTDTQYF. The DNA for the CDR3 is TGTGCCAGCAGGGAGGACCACACAGATACGCAGTATTTT. Using reference TRBV7-9 and TRBJ2-3 for the parts outside the CDR3, the full variable domain is DTGVSQNPRHKITKRGQNVTFRCDPISEHNRLYWYRQTLGQGPEFLTYFQNEAQLEKSRLLSDRFSAERPKGSFSTLEIQRTEQGDSAMYLCASREDHTDTQYFGPGTRLTVL.

The chain links TRBV25-1 to TRBJ2-1; the D gene is possibly TRBD2 (5 bases). From germline, CDR1 is MGHDK and CDR2 SYGVNS. This CDR3 region has 15 residues. The V and J ends lost 2 bases and 6 bases respectively, with 14 bases between them. In DNA, the CDR3 is TGTGCCAGCAGTGAACAGAGTGCCGCGGGCAATGAGCAGTTCTTC. Residues: CASSEQSAAGNEQFF.

The V call is TRBV7-9, the J call TRBJ2-7, with D maybe TRBD1 (6 bases). The germline gives CDR1 SEHNR, CDR2 FQNEAQ (reference sequence). V was cut by 5 bases and J by 1 base, with 6 bases left in between. The CDR3 is made up of 12 amino acids. The CDR3 protein is CASSQGSYEQYF. The DNA for the CDR3 is TGTGCCAGCAGCCAGGGGTCCTACGAGCAGTACTTC. Full variable domain (missing parts from reference TRBV7-9 and TRBJ2-7): DTGVSQNPRHKITKRGQNVTFRCDPISEHNRLYWYRQTLGQGPEFLTYFQNEAQLEKSRLLSDRFSAERPKGSFSTLEIQRTEQGDSAMYLCASSQGSYEQYFGPGTRLTVT.

This chain connects TRBV18 to TRBJ2-3; 9 bases agree with TRBD1. The germline V gene has CDR1 KGHSH and CDR2 LQKENI. The CDR3 is 16 residues long. The junction had 3 bases not matched to a gene; V was cut back by 1 base and J by 1 base. CDR3 in amino acids: CASSPLTGGRTDTQYF. The CDR3 DNA is TGTGCCAGCTCACCACTGACAGGGGGTCGCACAGATACGCAGTATTTT.

V usage is TRBV5-1 and J usage is TRBJ1-4, with no clear D. The CDR3 has 14 residues. The germline CDR1 and CDR2 sequences are SGHRS and YFSETQ. Trimming stripped 2 bases from V and 0 bases from J, with 5 bases between. Here the CDR3 reads CASSFSATNEKLFF. The CDR3 nucleotides are TGCGCCAGCAGCTTTTCAGCAACTAATGAAAAACTGTTTTTT.

A few counts support this clone. The chain links TRBV28 to TRBJ1-2; TRBD1 aligns across 9 bases. After removal of 5 bases from V and 0 bases from J, the junction contained 10 bases not matched to a gene. In germline, CDR1 is MDHEN, CDR2 SYDVKM. The CDR3 contains 17 residues. The CDR3 spells CASSPGTGSRTNYGYTF. CDR3 DNA: TGTGCCAGCAGTCCCGGGACAGGGTCACGGACTAACTATGGCTACACCTTC.

The rearrangement uses TRBV6-5 and TRBJ2-7; possibly TRBD2 for D (5 bases). Trimming shortened V by 4 bases and J by 2 bases, and 9 bases separated the two germline ends. The CDR3 has 13 residues. CDR1 MNHEY and CDR2 SVGAGI come from the germline V gene. For the CDR3, the DNA is TGTGCCAGCAGTTCTACGGGGACCTACGAGCAGTACTTC. Translated, it gives CASSSTGTYEQYF.

This clone has more than one count but fewer than ten. The chain's CDR3 is CASSQPPGLAGDQGNEQFF. The CDR3 coding sequence is TGTGCCAGCAGCCAACCCCCGGGACTAGCGGGGGACCAGGGCAATGAGCAGTTCTTC. This rearrangement joins TRBV4-2 to TRBJ2-1; 14 bases fit TRBD2. Germline assignment: CDR1 LGHNA and CDR2 YNFKEQ. The CDR3 covers 19 residues. The ends lost 2 bases at V and 6 bases at J; junction bases unmatched: 12.

This chain uses TRBV18 with TRBJ1-1, with 7 nucleotides matching TRBD1. V was pared by 4 bases and J by 1 base, with 9 bases of the junction left unmatched. Germline V gene sequence: CDR1 KGHSH, CDR2 LQKENI. The CDR3 spans 16 residues. CDR3 in DNA: TGTGCCAGCTCACTACTCGGACAGGCGGAGAACACTGAAGCTTTCTTT. It yields the protein CASSLLGQAENTEAFF.

The V call is TRBV6-1, the J call TRBJ2-7; D is ambiguous. The length of the CDR3 is 15 residues. V gave up 5 bases and J gave up 0 bases, with 14 bases separating them. Germline CDR1 and CDR2: MNHNS and SASEGT. CDR3 DNA sequence: TGTGCCAGCAGTACGCGGCTGAGCCGCTCCTACGAGCAGTACTTC. Protein sequence: CASSTRLSRSYEQYF.

This chain's CDR3 is CARQGLPNTGELFF. CDR3 in DNA: TGTGCCAGACAGGGACTGCCGAACACCGGGGAGCTGTTTTTT. The rearrangement uses TRBV5-3 and TRBJ2-2, with a possible D match to TRBD2 (6 bases). TRBV5-3 is an ORF; its function is uncertain. This CDR3 comprises 14 residues. V lost 7 bases to trimming and J lost 0 bases, with 10 bases between them.

The V gene is TRBV29-1, the J gene TRBJ2-7, with D maybe TRBD1 (5 bases). Germline-derived CDR1 and CDR2 are SQVTM and ANQGSEA. This CDR3 has 12 residues. Trimming left V 3 bases short and J 6 bases short, with 12 bases between. The CDR3 sequence: CSVDQGSGEQYF. The DNA of the CDR3 is TGCAGCGTTGATCAGGGCTCAGGCGAGCAGTACTTC.

V gene TRBV11-2 combines with J gene TRBJ2-3; TRBD2 aligns across 9 bases. The V segment lost 0 bases and the J segment 6 bases; nucleotides outside the gene matches: 7. CDR1 is SGHAT, CDR2 FQNNGV, per germline. CDR3 length: 16 amino acids. The CDR3 DNA follows: TGTGCCAGCAGCTTAGATTTGGCGGGAGGGCTTGATACGCAGTATTTT. This encodes CASSLDLAGGLDTQYF. The variable domain in full, with the rest retrieved from reference TRBV11-2 and TRBJ2-3, is EAGVAQSPRYKIIEKRQSVAFWCNPISGHATLYWYQQILGQGPKLLIQFQNNGVVDDSQLPKDRFSAERLKGVDSTLKIQPAKLEDSAVYLCASSLDLAGGLDTQYFGPGTRLTVL.

The chain has TRBV28 and TRBJ2-1; 8 bases line up with TRBD1. From germline, CDR1 is MDHEN and CDR2 SYDVKM. CDR3 length equals 15 residues. The V gene end was trimmed by 3 bases and the J gene end by 3 bases; junction bases not matched to a gene: 4. CDR3: CASSFRGRLYNEQFF. CDR3 in DNA: TGTGCCAGCAGTTTCAGGGGGCGGCTCTACAATGAGCAGTTCTTC. The full variable domain, its missing parts supplied by reference TRBV28 and TRBJ2-1, is DVKVTQSSRYLVKRTGEKVFLECVQDMDHENMFWYRQDPGLGLRLIYFSYDVKMKEKGDIPEGYSVSREKKERFSLILESASTNQTSMYLCASSFRGRLYNEQFFGPGTRLTVL.

The chain uses TRBV9 and TRBJ2-7; 7 bases match TRBD2. Germline V gene lookup returns CDR1 SGDLS and CDR2 YYNGEE. The V and J ends lost 0 bases and 3 bases, in that order; junction bases with no gene match: 6. The CDR3 spans 15 residues. CDR3 in DNA: TGTGCCAGCAGCGTAGCGGCGGGGGAGAGCTACGAGCAGTACTTC. Translating it yields CASSVAAGESYEQYF.

The J gene is TRBJ1-2, the V gene TRBV7-2; D is unresolved. The germline V gene has CDR1 SGHTA and CDR2 FQGNSA. With 1 base removed from V and 3 bases from J, the gap between germline ends came to 9 bases. This CDR3 is 14 amino acids long. CDR3 coding DNA: TGTGCCAGCAGCTTAGACCCGGGAGACTATGGCTACACCTTC. Residues: CASSLDPGDYGYTF.

In this sample, this clone turned up once. The J gene is TRBJ1-6, the V gene TRBV5-1, with D possibly matching TRBD1 (6 bases). Per germline, CDR1 SGHRS and CDR2 YFSETQ. The V gene lost 0 bases and the J gene lost 9 bases, with 13 bases spanning the gap. The CDR3 sequence is 15 residues long. CDR3 sequence reads: CASSLGQVASSPLHF. CDR3 coding DNA: TGCGCCAGCAGCTTGGGACAGGTCGCGAGTTCACCCCTCCACTTT.

In this sample, this clone turned up a few times. This chain connects TRBV27 to TRBJ2-3; D might be TRBD1 (6 bases). CDR1 and CDR2 from the germline V gene are MNHEY and SMNVEV (reference sequence). The germline V and J ends were trimmed by 5 bases and 4 bases, with 16 bases remaining between them. This CDR3 comprises 15 residues. In DNA form, the CDR3 reads TGTGCCAGCAGTCCCCGGACAGTGAACTCAGATACGCAGTATTTT. Amino acids: CASSPRTVNSDTQYF.

V usage is TRBV29-1 and J usage is TRBJ2-2; tentative D call: TRBD2 (6 bases). This CDR3 has 11 amino acids. Germline values: CDR1 SQVTM, CDR2 ANQGSEA. Trimming stripped 6 bases from V and 5 bases from J, with 7 bases between. The CDR3 region has the DNA TGCAGCGTGGGGGGTACCGGGGAGCTGTTTTTT. Translated: CSVGGTGELFF.

The chain uses TRBV4-1 and TRBJ1-1; D gene ambiguous. CDR3 length: 14 amino acids. Trimming removed 2 bases at V and 2 bases at J, with 9 bases between. CDR1 and CDR2 from the germline V gene are MGHRA and YSYEKL. This CDR3 is CASSQLGGNTEAFF. CDR3 in DNA: TGCGCCAGCAGCCAACTCGGCGGAAACACTGAAGCTTTCTTT.